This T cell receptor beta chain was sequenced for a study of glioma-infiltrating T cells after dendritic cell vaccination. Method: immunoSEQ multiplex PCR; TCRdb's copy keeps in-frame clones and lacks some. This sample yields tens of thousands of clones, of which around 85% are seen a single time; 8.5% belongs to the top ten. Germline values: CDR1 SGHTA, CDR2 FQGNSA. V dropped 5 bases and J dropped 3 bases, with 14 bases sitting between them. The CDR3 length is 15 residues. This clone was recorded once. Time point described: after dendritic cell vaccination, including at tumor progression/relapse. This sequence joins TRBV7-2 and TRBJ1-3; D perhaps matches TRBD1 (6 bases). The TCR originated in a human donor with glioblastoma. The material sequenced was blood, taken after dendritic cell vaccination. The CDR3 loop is CASSPGGTGGNTIYF. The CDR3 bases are TGTGCCAGCAGCCCTGGGGGCACGGGTGGAAACACCATATATTTT.